In this sample, the clone carrying this TCR beta chain turned up a few times. Antigen specificity is unknown. This table comes from immunoSEQ multiplex PCR, and its TCRdb copy is limited to in-frame clones, with some not included. The repertoire holds more than 12,000 clones, with more than 60% as singletons. This entry comes from a study of vaccination effects on CD4 cells after COVID-19. Study-wide background: The median interval between the second dose and post-vaccine sampling was 72 days.

ViraFEST assay sequencing came after antigen-specific CD4+ T cells were expanded with viral peptide pools. CD4+ T cell isolation took place after 10 days of culture. BNT162b2 vaccine or mRNA-1273 vaccine was given to participants in two doses. No vaccinee had earlier SARS-CoV-2 infection, and nucleocapsid antibodies were negative. Days 3 and 7 were when half the medium was replaced with IL-2 medium. Per the germline V gene, CDR1 is MDHEN and CDR2 is SYDVKM. The length of the CDR3 is 12 residues. Trimming removed 5 bases from V and 5 bases from J, with 9 bases in between. Whole-study results and caveats: Early post-infection timepoints were missing from the study, which also had few convalescent patients.

The chain links TRBV28 to TRBJ1-2, with unresolved D. The input for sequencing was CD4+ T cells from PBMCs cultured with HCoV-NL63 spike peptides, taken after COVID-19 vaccination. The sequence was collected from a human donor who received a COVID-19 vaccine. The CDR3, as DNA: TGTGCCAGCAGTCTGACGGGGTATGGCTACACCTTC. Protein product: CASSLTGYGYTF.